Below, 15 T cell receptor beta chains from the same sample are listed, as sequenced in a study of blood T cells in healthy people across ages. The second PCR ran about 6 to 11 cycles with a sample-barcoded 5' primer and J-beta primers. Using its own MiXCR run on the 5' RACE reads, TCRdb lists one record per CDR3 protein. This sample yields approximately 680,000 distinct CDR3 sequences, of which about a third are seen a single time; 15% belongs to the top ten. Material: blood. Source of these receptors: a woman over 75 in good health.

This clonotype was detected a few times. The V call is TRBV7-2, the J call TRBJ1-2; perhaps TRBD1 as D (6 bases). The CDR3 is 14 residues long. V dropped 3 bases and J dropped 6 bases, with 14 bases sitting between them. The germline V gene has CDR1 SGHTA and CDR2 FQGNSA. The CDR3 sequence: CASSFLGGLDGYTF. DNA of the CDR3: TGTGCCAGCAGCTTTCTGGGGGGGCTGGATGGCTACACCTTC. Full variable domain (remainder filled in from reference TRBV7-2 and TRBJ1-2): GAGVSQSPSNKVTEKGKDVELRCDPISGHTALYWYRQSLGQGLEFLIYFQGNSAPDKSGLPSDRFSAERTGGSVSTLTIQRTQQEDSAVYLCASSFLGGLDGYTFGSGTRLTVV.

This sequence joins TRBV27 and TRBJ2-1, with 10 bases lining up with TRBD1. The germline V gene has CDR1 MNHEY and CDR2 SMNVEV (reference sequence). The CDR3 has 16 residues. V shed 3 bases, J shed 7 bases, and the junction held 9 bases outside the gene matches. This CDR3 reads CASSFLTGGYRNEQFF. CDR3 DNA: TGTGCCAGCAGTTTCCTGACAGGGGGCTACAGGAATGAGCAGTTCTTC.

The V and J genes are TRBV5-6 and TRBJ1-1; TRBD1 is a possible D gene (5 bases). CDR3 size: 15 residues. Germline CDR1 is SGHDT and CDR2 is YYEEEE. Trimming shortened V by 7 bases and J by 4 bases, and 20 bases separated the two germline ends. The DNA of the CDR3 is TGTGCCAGCGTGGAGAGAGGGGCCTGGGGCACTGAAGCTTTCTTT. Its translation is CASVERGAWGTEAFF.

The sample holds a few counts of this clonotype. Being one base from a much bigger clone, this may be a read error. The chain couples TRBV20-1 to TRBJ2-7; D unclear. Germline-derived CDR1 and CDR2 are DFQATT and SNEGSKA (reference sequence). The CDR3 runs to 14 residues. V was pared by 2 bases and J by 1 base, with 12 bases between. CDR3 residues: CSARLLSGSYEQYF. The CDR3 DNA is TGCAGTGCTAGACTTCTGAGTGGATCCTACGAGCAGTACTTC.

This clonotype turned up a few times. The chain combines TRBV12-3 or TRBV12-4 with TRBJ1-1; no reliable D call. Trimming took 4 bases from V and 0 from J, leaving 15 bases between them. The CDR3 sequence is 16 residues long. The CDR3: CASSWRGPPVNTEAFF. CDR3 DNA sequence: TGTGCCAGCAGTTGGAGAGGACCTCCGGTGAACACTGAAGCTTTCTTT.

As for this clonotype: An end of the junction does not agree with germline; a read error may underlie this. This chain links TRBV5-6 with TRBJ2-5, with unresolved D. The germline gives CDR1 SGHDT, CDR2 YYEEEE. This CDR3 has 16 amino acids. CDR3 nucleotide sequence: TGTGCCAGCAGCTTGAAAACATATACTTACCAAGAGACTCAGTACTTC. Translation gives CASSLKTYTYQETQYF.

This clonotype was seen at least ten times. The chain joins TRBV6-1 to TRBJ2-1; maybe TRBD1 (6 bases). CDR1 is MNHNS and CDR2 is SASEGT in the germline V gene. This CDR3 is built from 18 residues. The V end was cut by 2 bases, the J end by 8 bases, with 25 bases between. The CDR3 reads CASSESWMTGKDGDEQFF. DNA of the CDR3: TGTGCCAGCAGTGAATCCTGGATGACAGGCAAGGACGGGGATGAGCAGTTCTTC.

This clonotype was seen ten or more times. CDR3 residues: CASSLKADLSSYEQYF. In nucleotides, the CDR3 is TGTGCCAGCAGCTTAAAGGCTGACTTAAGCTCCTACGAGCAGTACTTC. The genes are TRBV7-2 and TRBJ2-7; D is ambiguous. V lost 2 bases and J lost 0, with 14 bases in between. Per germline, CDR1 SGHTA and CDR2 FQGNSA. The CDR3 loop spans 16 amino acids.

This clonotype was detected only once. V usage is TRBV20-1 and J usage is TRBJ2-5, with 8 bases that match TRBD2. Germline trimming cut 3 bases from V and 5 bases from J; bases unmatched to any gene: 8. This CDR3 has 14 residues. Germline-derived CDR1 and CDR2 are DFQATT and SNEGSKA (reference sequence). In DNA, the CDR3 is TGCAGTGCTAGTGGTTCGGGAGGGTGGGAGACCCAGTACTTC. Translation: CSASGSGGWETQYF.

The chain carries TRBV7-2 and TRBJ1-2; the D is unclear. V was clipped by 0 bases and J by 4 bases, with 6 bases between them. The CDR3 is 13 amino acids. Per germline, CDR1 SGHTA and CDR2 FQGNSA. CDR3 amino acids: CASSLAVFYGYTF. As DNA, the CDR3 is TGTGCCAGCAGCTTAGCGGTGTTCTATGGCTACACCTTC.

This chain links TRBV5-6 with TRBJ2-5, with TRBD1 matching 7 bases. Germline CDR1 and CDR2: SGHDT and YYEEEE. CDR3 length equals 14 residues. Trimming took 4 bases from V and 5 from J; bases not matched to a gene: 8. The CDR3 protein is CASSTTGAGETQYF. The DNA for the CDR3 is TGTGCCAGCAGCACAACAGGGGCAGGGGAGACCCAGTACTTC.

This clonotype was detected only a few times. The chain links TRBV7-2 to TRBJ2-5; D might be TRBD2 (6 bases). Germline V gene sequence: CDR1 SGHTA, CDR2 FQGNSA. This CDR3 region has 13 residues. Trimming left V 7 bases short and J 11 bases short, with 20 bases between. Written as DNA, the CDR3 is TGTGCCAGCACGAAACGCGGGGCCAATGAGCAGTACTTC. Translated: CASTKRGANEQYF. Full variable domain (missing parts from reference TRBV7-2 and TRBJ2-5): GAGVSQSPSNKVTEKGKDVELRCDPISGHTALYWYRQSLGQGLEFLIYFQGNSAPDKSGLPSDRFSAERTGGSVSTLTIQRTQQEDSAVYLCASTKRGANEQYFGPGTRLLVL.

The J gene is TRBJ1-1, the V gene TRBV7-9; D is unresolved. The V and J ends lost 2 bases and 3 bases respectively, with 13 bases between them. The CDR3 sequence is 15 residues long. Germline CDR1 is SEHNR and CDR2 is FQNEAQ (reference sequence). CDR3 in DNA: TGTGCCAGCAGCTTATTTGGAGGGAGGGACACTGAAGCTTTCTTT. Its translation: CASSLFGGRDTEAFF.

This clonotype was picked up many times. The rearrangement links TRBV7-9 to TRBJ1-1; D is undetermined. The CDR3 has 15 residues. CDR1 and CDR2 (germline): SEHNR, FQNEAQ (reference sequence). V lost 3 bases to trimming and J lost 5 bases, with 16 bases between them. This CDR3 is CASSLATRSWTEAFF. CDR3 coding DNA: TGTGCCAGCAGCTTGGCGACCCGGTCGTGGACTGAAGCTTTCTTT.

The chain joins TRBV2 to TRBJ2-5, with 9 bases matching TRBD1. CDR3 length equals 13 residues. CDR1 is SNHLY and CDR2 is FYNNEI in the germline V gene. V lost 8 bases, J lost 5 bases, and 6 bases stayed unmatched. CDR3 nucleotides: TGTGCCAGCCGGACAGGGGTCCTGGAGACCCAGTACTTC. Translation gives CASRTGVLETQYF.